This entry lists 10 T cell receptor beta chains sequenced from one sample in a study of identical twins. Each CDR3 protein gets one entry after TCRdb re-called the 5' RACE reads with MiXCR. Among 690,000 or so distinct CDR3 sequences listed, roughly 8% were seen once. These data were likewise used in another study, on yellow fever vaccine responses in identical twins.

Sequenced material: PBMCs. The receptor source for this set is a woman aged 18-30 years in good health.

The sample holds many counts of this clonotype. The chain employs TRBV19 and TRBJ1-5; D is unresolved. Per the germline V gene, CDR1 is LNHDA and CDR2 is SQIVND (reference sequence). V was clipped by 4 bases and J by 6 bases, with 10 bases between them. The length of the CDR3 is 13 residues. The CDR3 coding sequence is TGTGCCAGTAGTACCGGGATGGCTCAGCCCCAGCATTTT. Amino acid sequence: CASSTGMAQPQHF.

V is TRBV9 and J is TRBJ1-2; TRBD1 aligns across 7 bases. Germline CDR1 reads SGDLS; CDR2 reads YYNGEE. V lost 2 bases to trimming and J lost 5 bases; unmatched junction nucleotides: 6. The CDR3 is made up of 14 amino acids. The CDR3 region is CASSVSDREYGYTF. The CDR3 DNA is TGTGCCAGCAGCGTGAGTGACAGGGAGTATGGCTACACCTTC.

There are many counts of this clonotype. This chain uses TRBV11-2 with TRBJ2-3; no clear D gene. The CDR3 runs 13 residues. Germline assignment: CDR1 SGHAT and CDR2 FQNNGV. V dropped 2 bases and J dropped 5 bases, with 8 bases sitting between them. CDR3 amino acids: CASSLKGGDTQYF. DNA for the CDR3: TGTGCCAGCAGCTTAAAGGGCGGAGATACGCAGTATTTT.

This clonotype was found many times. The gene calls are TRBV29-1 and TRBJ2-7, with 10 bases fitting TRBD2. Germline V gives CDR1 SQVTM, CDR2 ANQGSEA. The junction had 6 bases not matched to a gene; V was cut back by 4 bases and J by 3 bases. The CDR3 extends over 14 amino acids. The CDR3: CSVASGRGHYEQYF. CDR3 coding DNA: TGCAGCGTTGCGAGCGGGAGGGGTCACTACGAGCAGTACTTC.

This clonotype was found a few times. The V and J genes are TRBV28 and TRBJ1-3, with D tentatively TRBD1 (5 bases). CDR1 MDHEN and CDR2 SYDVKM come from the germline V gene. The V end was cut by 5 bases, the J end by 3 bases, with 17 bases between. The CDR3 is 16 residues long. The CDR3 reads CASSKPDKIFGNTIYF. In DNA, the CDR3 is TGTGCCAGCAGTAAACCGGACAAAATCTTTGGAAACACCATATATTTT.

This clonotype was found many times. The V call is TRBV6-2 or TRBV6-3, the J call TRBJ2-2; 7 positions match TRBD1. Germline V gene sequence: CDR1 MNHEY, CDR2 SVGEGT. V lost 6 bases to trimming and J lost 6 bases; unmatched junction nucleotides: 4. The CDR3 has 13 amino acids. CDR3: CASSVGTAGELFF. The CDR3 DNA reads TGTGCCAGCAGCGTGGGGACAGCCGGGGAGCTGTTTTTT.

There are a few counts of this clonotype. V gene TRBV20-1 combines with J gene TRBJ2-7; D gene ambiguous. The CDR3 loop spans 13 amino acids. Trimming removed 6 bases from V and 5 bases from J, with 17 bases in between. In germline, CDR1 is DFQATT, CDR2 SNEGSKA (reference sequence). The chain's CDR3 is CSAPWVHPNEQYF. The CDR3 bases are TGCAGTGCCCCCTGGGTCCATCCAAACGAGCAGTACTTC.

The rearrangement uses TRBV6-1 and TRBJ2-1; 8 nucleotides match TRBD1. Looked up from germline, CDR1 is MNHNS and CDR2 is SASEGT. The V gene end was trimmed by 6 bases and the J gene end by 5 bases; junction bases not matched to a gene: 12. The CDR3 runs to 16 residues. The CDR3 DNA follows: TGTGCCAGCAGCCCACCCGACAGGGGCCCCGACAATGAGCAGTTCTTC. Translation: CASSPPDRGPDNEQFF.

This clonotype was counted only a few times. This CDR3 is CATHGGVAGSADTQYF. CDR3 nucleotide sequence: TGTGCCACCCATGGGGGGGTAGCGGGTAGCGCAGATACGCAGTATTTT. The chain employs TRBV12-3 or TRBV12-4 and TRBJ2-3; 7 bases map to TRBD2. The CDR3 has 16 residues. The V and J ends lost 10 bases and 4 bases, in that order; junction bases with no gene match: 17.

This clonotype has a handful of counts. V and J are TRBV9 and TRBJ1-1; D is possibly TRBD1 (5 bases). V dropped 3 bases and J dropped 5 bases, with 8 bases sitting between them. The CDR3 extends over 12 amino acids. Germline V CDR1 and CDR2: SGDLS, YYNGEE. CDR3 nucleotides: TGTGCCAGCAGCGCGGGGGGGACTGAAGCTTTCTTT. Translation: CASSAGGTEAFF.